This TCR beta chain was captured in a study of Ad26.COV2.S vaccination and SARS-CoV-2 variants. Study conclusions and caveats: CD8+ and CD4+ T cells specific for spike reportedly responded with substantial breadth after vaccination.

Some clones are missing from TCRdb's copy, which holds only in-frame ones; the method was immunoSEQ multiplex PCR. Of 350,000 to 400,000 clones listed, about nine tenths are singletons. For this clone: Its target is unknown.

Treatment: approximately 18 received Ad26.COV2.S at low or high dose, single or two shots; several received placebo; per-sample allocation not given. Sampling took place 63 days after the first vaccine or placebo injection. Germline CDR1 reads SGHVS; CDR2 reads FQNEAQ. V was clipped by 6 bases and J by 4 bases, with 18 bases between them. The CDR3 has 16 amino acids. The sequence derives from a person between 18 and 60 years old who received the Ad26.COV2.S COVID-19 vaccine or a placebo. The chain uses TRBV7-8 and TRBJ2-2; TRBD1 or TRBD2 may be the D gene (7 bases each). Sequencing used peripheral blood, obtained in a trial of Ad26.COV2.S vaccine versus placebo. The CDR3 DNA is TGTGCCAGCAGGTTTAGGACAGGACTAGGCACCGGGGAGCTGTTTTTT. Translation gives CASRFRTGLGTGELFF.